This entry lists 31 T cell receptor beta chains sequenced from one sample in a study of patients and donors after allogeneic stem cell transplantation (dated by TCRdb to 2020 to 2021). The method behind the library was RT-PCR. The sequencing machine was a NextSeq 550. The public reads were reprocessed in TCRdb via fastp at Q25 and MiXCR, keeping in-frame beta chains. Here each entry gathers all rows of one CDR3 protein and keeps the most common genes and DNA. Within this sample are about 960,000 distinct CDR3 sequences, with around 17% of them counted one time only. Jointly, the top ten make up 5% to 7.5% of the sample. Sample: blood, either unsorted or a sorted T cell fraction (not recorded which). The receptor source for this set is a human donor who was either an allogeneic HSCT recipient or a stem cell or donor lymphocyte infusion donor (not recorded which). It is not recorded whose cells these are; they may come from a transplant donor.

This clonotype came up many times. The chain combines TRBV11-2 with TRBJ2-1; D uncertain. V gave up 2 bases and J gave up 5 bases, with 13 bases separating them. Per germline, CDR1 SGHAT and CDR2 FQNNGV. This CDR3 spans 15 amino acids. The CDR3 reads CASSLMTAKHNEQFF. The CDR3 nucleotides read TGTGCCAGCAGCTTAATGACTGCTAAACACAATGAGCAGTTCTTC.

In this sample, this clonotype turned up a few times. The chain links TRBV11-1 to TRBJ2-7; tentative D call: TRBD1 (6 bases). V was clipped by 5 bases and J by 3 bases, with 17 bases between them. CDR1 and CDR2 from the germline V gene are SGHAT and FQDESV (reference sequence). CDR3 length: 15 residues. The CDR3 bases are TGTGCCAGCAGCCCACCGACAGGTAGAGGCTACGAGCAGTACTTC. The encoded protein is CASSPPTGRGYEQYF.

J is TRBJ2-2 and V is TRBV9, with D possibly being TRBD1 or TRBD2 (6 bases each). The V end lost 1 base, the J end lost 6 bases, and 16 bases lay between the germline ends. CDR3 length: 16 amino acids. Germline CDR1 is SGDLS and CDR2 is YYNGEE. Here the CDR3 DNA reads TGTGCCAGCAGCGTAAGGGGGGACGCGGGACCCGGGGAGCTGTTTTTT. Protein product: CASSVRGDAGPGELFF.

The sample holds a few counts of this clonotype. The V call is TRBV6-5, the J call TRBJ1-4; 7 nucleotides line up with TRBD1. The CDR3 has 15 amino acids. V lost 2 bases to trimming and J lost 7 bases; unmatched junction nucleotides: 7. Germline values: CDR1 MNHEY, CDR2 SVGAGI. CDR3 nucleotide sequence: TGTGCCAGCAGTTACGGACAGGAGAACTTTGAAAAACTGTTTTTT. Translated, it gives CASSYGQENFEKLFF.

The gene calls are TRBV12-3 or TRBV12-4 and TRBJ1-1; no firm D call. The CDR3 is made up of 13 amino acids. V was trimmed by 7 bases and J by 6 bases, leaving 15 bases between them. CDR3 region: CASTRTDGAEAFF. CDR3 DNA: TGTGCCAGCACCCGGACCGACGGGGCTGAAGCTTTCTTT.

This sequence joins TRBV25-1 and TRBJ2-7, with 8 bases aligning to TRBD1. The germline CDR1 and CDR2 sequences are MGHDK and SYGVNS. There are 14 residues in the CDR3. The trim removed 5 bases at V and 2 bases at J, leaving 5 bases unmatched. The CDR3 is CASSKTGGAYEQYF. CDR3 sequence (DNA): TGTGCCAGCAGTAAAACAGGGGGAGCCTACGAGCAGTACTTC.

The rearrangement joins TRBV9 to TRBJ2-1; a weak D match, TRBD2 (5 bases). Looked up from germline, CDR1 is SGDLS and CDR2 is YYNGEE. This CDR3 region has 12 residues. Deletions cut 2 bases from V and 7 bases from J, with 7 bases between. The CDR3 sequence: CASSVSENEQFF. DNA for the CDR3: TGTGCCAGCAGCGTTAGCGAGAATGAGCAGTTCTTC.

This clonotype was counted at least ten times. V usage is TRBV4-2 and J usage is TRBJ2-1, with D uncertain. The germline CDR1 and CDR2 sequences are LGHNA and YNFKEQ. This CDR3 spans 16 amino acids. Deletions cut 1 base from V and 8 bases from J, with 18 bases between. DNA for the CDR3: TGTGCCAGCAGCCAAGGCATCTCGGAGCCCCTCGATGAGCAGTTCTTC. It is translated as CASSQGISEPLDEQFF.

This clonotype occurred many times. The V and J genes are TRBV12-3 or TRBV12-4 and TRBJ2-7; D gene ambiguous. The ends were cut back, 1 base at V and 5 bases at J, with 9 bases in the middle. The CDR3 has 13 residues. CDR3 sequence reads: CASSLGPPNEQYF. In DNA, the CDR3 is TGTGCCAGCAGTTTAGGGCCCCCCAACGAGCAGTACTTC.

The sample holds many counts of this clonotype. This chain links TRBV10-3 with TRBJ2-3; D remains unclear. CDR3 length: 15 amino acids. Trimming took off 2 bases at V and 2 bases at J, with 11 bases between the two ends. Germline CDR1 is ENHRY and CDR2 is SYGVKD. DNA for the CDR3: TGTGCCATCAGTGAGGTGCCTTCTTCCACAGATACGCAGTATTTT. This translates into CAISEVPSSTDTQYF.

This clonotype was recorded a few times. A much more abundant neighbour one base away suggests this may be a read error. The chain carries TRBV7-6 and TRBJ2-5; D unclear. Trimming shortened V by 5 bases and J by 1 base, and 5 bases separated the two germline ends. The CDR3 has 12 residues. Germline assignment: CDR1 SGHVS and CDR2 FNYEAQ. CDR3 amino acids: CASSPFQETQYF. CDR3 DNA sequence: TGTGCCAGCAGCCCGTTCCAAGAGACCCAGTACTTC.

This clonotype was found many times. This rearrangement joins TRBV12-3 or TRBV12-4 to TRBJ2-7, with D possibly TRBD2 on 5 matching bases. V gave up 3 bases and J gave up 3 bases, with 12 bases separating them. The CDR3 extends over 14 amino acids. The CDR3 DNA follows: TGTGCCAGCAGTTTTTGGGGAGAAGACTACGAGCAGTACTTC. It specifies CASSFWGEDYEQYF.

This clonotype was recorded a few times. The chain links TRBV18 to TRBJ1-3; D gene unclear. Germline CDR1 is KGHSH and CDR2 is LQKENI. The CDR3 consists of 15 residues. V lost 3 bases and J 2 bases, leaving 11 bases between the germline ends. The CDR3: CASSPGISTGNTIYF. The CDR3 DNA sequence: TGTGCCAGCTCACCGGGCATCTCGACTGGAAACACCATATATTTT.

This chain uses TRBV24-1 with TRBJ2-1, with 8 nucleotides matching TRBD2. J lost 5 bases, V lost 9 bases, and 8 bases had no gene match. This CDR3 has 14 residues. Germline V gene lookup returns CDR1 KGHDR and CDR2 SFDVKD. The CDR3 sequence is CATSGGGPNNEQFF. The CDR3 DNA follows: TGTGCCACCTCCGGCGGGGGGCCTAACAATGAGCAGTTCTTC.

Many counts were recorded for this clonotype. The chain joins TRBV29-1 to TRBJ2-2; D might be TRBD2 (7 bases). Looked up from germline, CDR1 is SQVTM and CDR2 is ANQGSEA. V was clipped by 4 bases and J by 0 bases, with 18 bases between them. The CDR3 length is 17 residues. The CDR3 DNA is TGCAGCGTTGGCGTAGGATGGGGGGGCGCGAACACCGGGGAGCTGTTTTTT. Translated: CSVGVGWGGANTGELFF.

This clonotype was recorded a few times. The V and J genes are TRBV4-3 and TRBJ2-3; 7 bases fit TRBD1. CDR1 LGHNA and CDR2 YSLEER come from the germline V gene. This CDR3 region has 17 residues. Trimming removed 0 bases from V and 8 bases from J; junction bases left unmatched: 14. The CDR3 region is CASSQDRIGTAVFTQYF. DNA for the CDR3: TGCGCCAGCAGCCAAGATCGAATCGGGACAGCAGTGTTTACGCAGTATTTT.

The chain combines TRBV5-1 with TRBJ2-1, with 10 bases identical to TRBD2. This CDR3 has 18 amino acids. The germline V gene has CDR1 SGHRS and CDR2 YFSETQ. Trimming removed 1 base from V and 3 bases from J; junction bases left unmatched: 10. In DNA, the CDR3 is TGCGCCAGCAGCTTGATATGGACTAGCGGAGGAGTCTACAATGAGCAGTTCTTC. It encodes CASSLIWTSGGVYNEQFF.

The gene calls are TRBV27 and TRBJ1-6, with TRBD1 matching over 10 bases. The V gene's germline CDR1 is MNHEY and CDR2 SMNVEV (reference sequence). Germline trimming cut 5 bases from V and 9 bases from J; bases unmatched to any gene: 7. The CDR3 runs to 15 residues. The CDR3 sequence: CASSPQDRGVSPLHF. The CDR3 DNA is TGTGCCAGCAGTCCGCAGGACAGGGGGGTTTCACCCCTCCACTTT.

The rearrangement links TRBV28 to TRBJ2-7, with TRBD2 identical over 11 bases. In germline, CDR1 is MDHEN, CDR2 SYDVKM. CDR3 length: 15 residues. V shed 7 bases and J 7 bases; nucleotides not matched to a gene: 12. The CDR3 region has the DNA TGTGCCAGCACCTGGATAGCGGGAGGGCCCCGTGAGCAGTACTTC. Protein sequence: CASTWIAGGPREQYF.

This clonotype was observed many times. The rearrangement uses TRBV10-3 and TRBJ1-1; D possibly corresponds to TRBD1 (5 bases). This CDR3 region has 14 residues. V lost 3 bases, J lost 2 bases, and 10 bases lay in between. The germline V gene has CDR1 ENHRY and CDR2 SYGVKD. The CDR3 DNA reads as TGTGCCATCAGTGAACCCGGGGGAAACACTGAAGCTTTCTTT. Translation gives CAISEPGGNTEAFF.

V usage is TRBV12-3 or TRBV12-4 and J usage is TRBJ2-4; D assignment may be TRBD1 or TRBD2 (5 bases each). Trimming removed 7 bases from V and 4 bases from J, with 17 bases in between. The CDR3 consists of 15 residues. In DNA, the CDR3 is TGTGCCAGCACCCCTGGGGGAACTTTAAAAAACATTCAGTACTTC. It specifies CASTPGGTLKNIQYF.

This clonotype has a count of ten or more. V and J are TRBV12-3 or TRBV12-4 and TRBJ1-2; D is uncertain. With 1 base removed from V and 7 bases from J, the gap between germline ends came to 13 bases. The CDR3 has 14 residues. This CDR3 is CASSLVPGEGGYTF. Written as DNA, the CDR3 is TGTGCCAGCAGTTTAGTCCCCGGGGAGGGTGGCTACACCTTC.

This clonotype has a handful of counts. V is TRBV5-1 and J is TRBJ2-3, with 8 bases aligning to TRBD2. CDR3 length: 15 residues. Per germline, CDR1 SGHRS and CDR2 YFSETQ. V lost 4 bases, J lost 1 base, and 5 bases stayed unmatched. The CDR3 bases are TGCGCCAGCAGCCCCTATAGCGGGGGCACAGATACGCAGTATTTT. Protein sequence: CASSPYSGGTDTQYF.

This clonotype was counted between two and nine times. CDR3 protein: CASSRTGTSGNTIYF. DNA of the CDR3: TGCGCCAGCAGCCGGACGGGAACCTCTGGAAACACCATATATTTT. The V and J genes are TRBV5-1 and TRBJ1-3; D is uncertain. Germline CDR1 is SGHRS and CDR2 is YFSETQ. V was cut by 4 bases and J by 0 bases, with 11 bases left in between. CDR3 length: 15 residues.

The V and J genes are TRBV2 and TRBJ1-1; D call uncertain. The germline V gene has CDR1 SNHLY and CDR2 FYNNEI. CDR3 length: 12 amino acids. V lost 7 bases and J lost 4, with 10 bases in between. CDR3 sequence (DNA): TGTGCCAGCATCTTCAGTGGCACTGAAGCTTTCTTT. It codes for CASIFSGTEAFF.

The V and J genes are TRBV5-1 and TRBJ2-1; 9 bases are shared with TRBD2. Looked up from germline, CDR1 is SGHRS and CDR2 is YFSETQ. Trimming cost V 3 bases and J 7 bases; bases outside gene matches: 5. The length of the CDR3 is 14 residues. CDR3 bases: TGCGCCAGCAGCTGGGGACTAGCTGGAAATGAGCAGTTCTTC. Amino acids: CASSWGLAGNEQFF.

This clonotype was seen at least ten times. At one boundary the junction diverges from the germline segment, which might be a read error. The genes are TRBV4-1 and TRBJ2-1; D uncertain. The CDR3 is made up of 11 amino acids. Germline CDR1 MGHRA, CDR2 YSYEKL. CDR3 sequence (DNA): TGTGCCAGCAGCCATTACAATGAGCAGTTCTTC. The encoded protein is CASSHYNEQFF.

This clonotype was seen a few times. The rearrangement uses TRBV5-1 and TRBJ1-2; the D is unclear. The CDR3 length is 13 residues. Germline lookup yields CDR1 SGHRS and CDR2 YFSETQ. V dropped 4 bases and J dropped 0 bases, with 7 bases sitting between them. The CDR3 DNA reads as TGCGCCAGCAGCGGCTCTCCTAACTATGGCTACACCTTC. Amino acid sequence: CASSGSPNYGYTF.

This clonotype was counted at least ten times. The rearrangement joins TRBV24-1 to TRBJ2-4; 9 positions match TRBD1. The CDR3 runs to 17 residues. Germline V gene lookup returns CDR1 KGHDR and CDR2 SFDVKD. Unmatched junction bases numbered 7, after V lost 3 bases and J lost 2 bases. CDR3 loop: CATSDPGTGSSKNIQYF. DNA of the CDR3: TGTGCCACCAGTGATCCAGGGACAGGGTCTTCCAAAAACATTCAGTACTTC.

Only a few counts were recorded for this clonotype. The V call is TRBV14, the J call TRBJ2-2; a weak D match, TRBD2 (5 bases). Trimming took off 3 bases at V and 0 bases at J, with 8 bases between the two ends. This CDR3 comprises 15 residues. The V gene's germline CDR1 is SGHDN and CDR2 FVKESK. CDR3 sequence reads: CASSHRLPNTGELFF. The CDR3 DNA follows: TGTGCCAGCAGCCATAGACTACCGAACACCGGGGAGCTGTTTTTT.

The rearrangement joins TRBV20-1 to TRBJ2-7, with 8 bases fitting TRBD2. In germline, CDR1 is DFQATT, CDR2 SNEGSKA (reference sequence). The trim removed 0 bases at V and 5 bases at J, leaving 9 bases unmatched. The CDR3 runs 15 residues. CDR3 DNA: TGCAGTGCTAGAGATCTCAGCGGGAGTAAAAACGAGCAGTACTTC. Protein sequence: CSARDLSGSKNEQYF.